This TCR beta chain was observed in a study of blood T cell repertoires in COVID-19. Turning to the study itself: Specimens from acute and convalescent COVID-19 originated in the United States, Italy and Spain.

The method was immunoSEQ multiplex PCR; TCRdb's version includes in-frame clones alone and lacks a portion of them. The data show over 85,000 clones, with around 87% seen just once and about 5.7% held by the top ten. V dropped 6 bases and J dropped 4 bases, with 15 bases sitting between them. Germline CDR1 and CDR2: MNHEY and SVGAGI. CDR3 length: 14 residues. The origin of this receptor is a woman between 50 and 59 years old with COVID-19, enrolled during active disease. The V gene is TRBV6-5, the J gene TRBJ1-1; weak D call: TRBD1 (6 bases). The sequenced sample was peripheral blood. The CDR3, as DNA: TGTGCCAGCAGCCACCATGAACAGGGCACTGAAGCTTTCTTT. It specifies CASSHHEQGTEAFF.